This T cell receptor (beta chain) emerged from a study of CD8 T cells in Susac syndrome. At the level of the study: The sequenced Susac syndrome patients included about six who had clinically active disease and about 8 who were in remission. Points from the study as a whole: Among active patients and in TEMRA cells, CD8+ clonal expansion in Susac reached its peak.

Random-hexamer reverse transcription was applied to about 0.45 to 1 ug RNA. Using its own MiXCR run on the immunoSEQ multiplex PCR reads, TCRdb lists one record per CDR3 protein. The data hold tens of thousands of distinct CDR3 sequences, with just under 95% observed a single time. TCR beta sequencing was performed on blood CD8+ and CD4+ T cells. The patients with Susac syndrome satisfied recently defined diagnostic criteria for either definite or probable disease. Per the germline V gene, CDR1 is LNHNV and CDR2 is YYDKDF (reference sequence). The V end was cut by 7 bases, the J end by 8 bases, with 11 bases between. The CDR3 is 11 amino acids. Concerning this clonotype: The target antigen is unknown.

The chain combines TRBV15 with TRBJ1-2; D perhaps matches TRBD1 (5 bases). Source material: CD8+ T cells from PBMCs. This receptor was identified in a human donor with Susac syndrome. CDR3 in amino acids: CATKGAHGYTF. For the CDR3, the DNA is TGTGCCACCAAAGGGGCGCACGGCTACACCTTC.